This TCR beta chain derives from a study of cytomegalovirus exposure and HLA in healthy donors. The germline gives CDR1 SNHLY, CDR2 FYNNEI. There are 13 residues in the CDR3. V lost 7 bases and J 5 bases, leaving 14 bases between the germline ends. The PCR employed 60 Vbeta primers together with 13 Jbeta primers. Only in-frame clones appear in the TCRdb table, and some are missing; sequencing was by immunoSEQ multiplex PCR. The sample consists of 120,000 to 150,000 clones, around 86% of them appearing once. This clone was observed once. Sample: PBMCs. The genes are TRBV2 and TRBJ1-1; no clear D. The TCR comes from a female donor in good health and CMV-seronegative. The CDR3 reads CASKSTTKTEAFF. The CDR3 nucleotides are TGTGCCAGCAAAAGTACGACAAAAACTGAAGCTTTCTTT.